This section outlines one T cell receptor (beta chain) sequence together with its context. The data are from a study of blood T cell repertoires in COVID-19. Turning to the study itself: Both acute and convalescent COVID-19 samples were obtained from the United States, Italy and Spain.

Assay used: immunoSEQ multiplex PCR; TCRdb lists only in-frame clones, some missing. The sample has more than 300,000 clones, roughly 89% seen once. This CDR3 is 14 amino acids long. Trimming removed 4 bases at V and 2 bases at J, with 14 bases between. In germline, CDR1 is SQVTM, CDR2 ANQGSEA. The chain joins TRBV29-1 to TRBJ2-5; weak D call: TRBD2 (6 bases). The TCR sequence derives from a woman in her thirties or forties with COVID-19, enrolled during active disease. The sample consisted of peripheral blood. The chain's CDR3 is CSVVPGGAQETQYF. The DNA of the CDR3 is TGCAGCGTTGTCCCCGGCGGGGCTCAAGAGACCCAGTACTTC.